Presented here are 11 T cell receptor beta chains from one specimen sequenced in a study of human T cells and chemical hapten exposure. TCRdb itself ran the RACE reads through MiXCR, one entry per CDR3 protein. The sample carries more than 90,000 distinct CDR3 sequences, roughly a tenth recorded once. Time point reported: patch test 1, 2 weeks after DPC sensitization. Treatment specified: therapeutic diphenylcyclopropenone sensitization with weekly scalp DPC. Sample: whole blood, taken in connection with sensitization to the hapten diphenylcyclopropenone (DPC). The source of these receptors is a man in his forties with alopecia areata. Some clones in this sample may be carry-over from other donors' samples.

The J gene is TRBJ2-5, the V gene TRBV20-1; D unclear. Trimming took off 1 base at V and 5 bases at J, with 8 bases between the two ends. In germline, CDR1 is DFQATT, CDR2 SNEGSKA (reference sequence). CDR3 length: 12 residues. CDR3 loop: CSARVVGETQYF. CDR3 nucleotide sequence: TGCAGTGCTAGAGTAGTGGGCGAGACCCAGTACTTC.

The rearrangement joins TRBV15 to TRBJ1-1; TRBD1 matches at 9 bases. V dropped 5 bases and J dropped 1; count of bases not matched to a gene: 5. This CDR3 is 15 amino acids long. In germline, CDR1 is LNHNV, CDR2 YYDKDF (reference sequence). The CDR3 nucleotides read TGTGCCACCAGCGCTAAACAGGGGGCGAACACTGAAGCTTTCTTT. Protein sequence: CATSAKQGANTEAFF.

The J gene is TRBJ2-6, the V gene TRBV5-1; D is possibly TRBD1 or TRBD2 (5 bases each). V was trimmed by 1 base and J by 2 bases, leaving 19 bases between them. Germline V CDR1 and CDR2: SGHRS, YFSETQ. CDR3 size: 19 residues. CDR3 residues: CASSLINRGLLPGANVLTF. In DNA form, the CDR3 reads TGCGCCAGCAGCTTGATTAATCGGGGCCTCCTGCCTGGGGCCAACGTCCTGACTTTC. The full variable domain, with the rest looked up from reference TRBV5-1 and TRBJ2-6, is KAGVTQTPRYLIKTRGQQVTLSCSPISGHRSVSWYQQTPGQGLQFLFEYFSETQRNKGNFPGRFSGRQFSNSRSEMNVSTLELGDSALYLCASSLINRGLLPGANVLTFGAGSRLTVL.

This clonotype was detected many times. The chain employs TRBV3-1 and TRBJ2-1, with a tentative D call TRBD1 (5 bases). The ends were cut back, 0 bases at V and 1 base at J, with 7 bases in the middle. CDR3 length: 15 amino acids. Germline CDR1 and CDR2: LGHDT and YNNKEL (reference sequence). The CDR3 DNA sequence: TGTGCCAGCAGCCAAGAGGCAGGGTCCTACAATGAGCAGTTCTTC. It is translated as CASSQEAGSYNEQFF.

This clonotype was seen only a few times. This chain joins TRBV11-2 and TRBJ2-3; the match to TRBD2 covers 8 bases. V lost 5 bases, J lost 8 bases, and 12 bases stayed unmatched. Germline assignment: CDR1 SGHAT and CDR2 FQNNGV. The CDR3 totals 15 residues. CDR3 in amino acids: CASSAQLAARGTQYF. CDR3 nucleotides: TGTGCCAGCAGCGCCCAACTAGCGGCACGGGGTACGCAGTATTTT.

This CDR3 is CASSLRVGGSTDTQYF. As DNA, the CDR3 is TGTGCCAGCAGCTTAAGGGTCGGCGGAAGCACAGATACGCAGTATTTT. V gene TRBV7-3 combines with J gene TRBJ2-3; D uncertain. The V end lost 1 base, the J end lost 0 bases, and 11 bases lay between the germline ends. CDR1 SGHTA and CDR2 FQGTGA come from the germline V gene. CDR3 length: 16 residues.

The chain joins TRBV7-9 to TRBJ2-7, with 7 bases matching TRBD1. The V segment lost 5 bases and the J segment 6 bases; nucleotides outside the gene matches: 10. The CDR3 length is 14 residues. Germline V gene lookup returns CDR1 SEHNR and CDR2 FQNEAQ (reference sequence). CDR3 residues: CASSTPGQFSEQYV. The CDR3 bases are TGTGCCAGCAGCACGCCGGGACAGTTCTCCGAGCAGTACGTC.

J is TRBJ2-5 and V is TRBV29-1, with a weak D call TRBD1 (6 bases). Trimming removed 7 bases at V and 4 bases at J, with 10 bases between. Germline values: CDR1 SQVTM, CDR2 ANQGSEA. This CDR3 contains 11 residues. The CDR3 is CSARTAETQYF. CDR3 bases: TGCAGCGCTCGGACAGCAGAGACCCAGTACTTC. Filled out from reference TRBV29-1 and TRBJ2-5, the complete variable domain reads SAVISQKPSRDICQRGTSLTIQCQVDSQVTMMFWYRQQPGQSLTLIATANQGSEATYESGFVIDKFPISRPNLTFSTLTVSNMSPEDSSIYLCSARTAETQYFGPGTRLLVL.

The CDR3 protein is CSARQGLSYNEQFF. The CDR3 coding sequence is TGCAGTGCTAGACAGGGACTATCCTACAATGAGCAGTTCTTC. The chain uses TRBV20-1 and TRBJ2-1; 7 bases are shared with TRBD2. After removal of 2 bases from V and 1 base from J, the junction contained 2 bases not matched to a gene. Germline V lookup: CDR1 DFQATT, CDR2 SNEGSKA (reference sequence). The CDR3 is 14 residues long.

The V and J genes are TRBV28 and TRBJ1-6; D is unresolved. V dropped 6 bases and J dropped 9 bases, with 9 bases sitting between them. The germline CDR1 and CDR2 sequences are MDHEN and SYDVKM. There are 12 residues in the CDR3. CDR3 in amino acids: CASREGISPLHF. The CDR3 coding sequence is TGTGCCAGCAGGGAAGGGATTTCACCCCTCCACTTT. Full variable domain (outside the CDR3, taken from reference TRBV28 and TRBJ1-6): DVKVTQSSRYLVKRTGEKVFLECVQDMDHENMFWYRQDPGLGLRLIYFSYDVKMKEKGDIPEGYSVSREKKERFSLILESASTNQTSMYLCASREGISPLHFGNGTRLTVT.

This clonotype came up many times. The CDR3 DNA is TGTGCCAGCAGTTTAAGGCTTGGGCAGTCAAGCACAGATACGCAGTATTTT. Its protein product is CASSLRLGQSSTDTQYF. The rearrangement uses TRBV12-3 or TRBV12-4 and TRBJ2-3, with unresolved D. The ends were cut back, 2 bases at V and 0 bases at J, with 15 bases in the middle. This CDR3 spans 17 amino acids.